The clone carrying this T cell receptor beta chain was detected once. The entry originates in a study of shared clonotypes between healthy human individuals. Study details: The study used three CD4 naive, three CD4 memory, two CD8 naive and one CD8 memory plate per donor.

Sequencing used immunoSEQ multiplex PCR; TCRdb keeps in-frame clones, though not all of them. Of roughly 2.2 million clones in the sample, just over 90% were seen once. Per the germline V gene, CDR1 is KGHSH and CDR2 is LQKENI. This CDR3 spans 14 amino acids. The V and J ends lost 8 bases and 2 bases respectively, with 15 bases between them. The V call is TRBV18, the J call TRBJ1-1, with D possibly matching TRBD1 (6 bases). The sequence was obtained from a man aged 18 to 35 in good health. Some clones in this sample may be carry-over from other donors' samples. Sequencing input: naive CD4+ T cells from PBMCs. The subset is: CD45RA+ positively selected. DNA for the CDR3: TGTGCCAGCGATCGGACAGCAACTAACACTGAAGCTTTCTTT. This translates into CASDRTATNTEAFF.